Listed below are T cell receptor beta chains from one sample, sequenced in a study of T cell changes during pregnancy in multiple sclerosis. Produced via immunoSEQ multiplex PCR; TCRdb's table is partial and in-frame only. The sample contains 37,000 or so clones, 90% to 95% of which appear only once. The source was CD4+ T cells from peripheral blood mononuclear cells, collected in the second trimester of pregnancy. The receptors shown here come from a female donor with multiple sclerosis, enrolled in a pregnancy study. Each CDR3 is given with its conserved first and last residue. The order of the fields is J gene, D gene, clone size, V gene, CDR3 protein, CDR3 DNA. The D gene is left open where the match is weak. Clone size is shown for a subset of rows, as once, few, many or a class of expanded clone.

j_gene: TRBJ2-1
d_gene: TRBD2
abundance: -
v_gene: TRBV7-3
CDR3aa: CASSSPGLPLYYEQFF
CDR3nt: TGTGCCAGCAGCTCCCCGGGACTACCCCTATACTATGAGCAGTTCTTC

j_gene: TRBJ2-1
d_gene: TRBD2
abundance: -
v_gene: TRBV7-9
CDR3aa: CASSPGTSGTDEQFF
CDR3nt: TGTGCCAGCAGTCCCGGGACTAGCGGGACCGATGAGCAGTTCTTC

j_gene: TRBJ1-4
d_gene: -
abundance: -
v_gene: TRBV5-1
CDR3aa: CASSLIEGEEKLFF
CDR3nt: TGCGCCAGCAGCTTAATAGAGGGAGAGGAAAAACTGTTTTTT

j_gene: TRBJ2-3
d_gene: -
abundance: -
v_gene: TRBV7-9
CDR3aa: CASSPTLPGTDTQYF
CDR3nt: TGTGCCAGCAGCCCTACCTTGCCGGGCACAGATACGCAGTATTTT

j_gene: TRBJ2-1
d_gene: -
abundance: -
v_gene: TRBV5-6
CDR3aa: CATTFGGLRGNEQFF
CDR3nt: TGTGCCACCACGTTTGGGGGACTCAGGGGGAATGAGCAGTTCTTC

j_gene: TRBJ2-7
d_gene: TRBD1
abundance: -
v_gene: TRBV7-9
CDR3aa: CASSKSHTGTGHSYEQYF
CDR3nt: TGTGCCAGCAGCAAATCACACACCGGGACAGGGCACTCCTACGAGCAGTACTTC

j_gene: TRBJ1-5
d_gene: -
abundance: -
v_gene: TRBV6-1
CDR3aa: CASSEPGGGATQHF
CDR3nt: TGTGCCAGCAGTGAACCTGGCGGAGGGGCCACCCAGCATTTT

j_gene: TRBJ2-3
d_gene: TRBD1
abundance: once
v_gene: TRBV19
CDR3aa: CASSAQGARGDTQYF
CDR3nt: TGTGCCAGTAGTGCACAGGGGGCGCGCGGAGATACGCAGTATTTT

j_gene: TRBJ2-1
d_gene: TRBD2
abundance: -
v_gene: TRBV11-3
CDR3aa: CASSFGTSGAYNEQFF
CDR3nt: TGTGCCAGCAGCTTTGGGACTAGCGGGGCTTACAATGAGCAGTTCTTC

j_gene: TRBJ1-1
d_gene: -
abundance: -
v_gene: TRBV9
CDR3aa: CASSARLMNTEAFF
CDR3nt: TGTGCCAGCAGCGCTAGACTTATGAACACTGAAGCTTTCTTT

j_gene: TRBJ1-1
d_gene: TRBD1
abundance: -
v_gene: TRBV7-2
CDR3aa: CASSSRTGTNTEAFF
CDR3nt: TGTGCCAGCAGCTCCCGGACAGGAACCAACACTGAAGCTTTCTTT

j_gene: TRBJ1-2
d_gene: TRBD1
abundance: -
v_gene: TRBV4-2
CDR3aa: CASSQDFGTGNGGYTF
CDR3nt: TGTGCCAGCAGCCAAGATTTTGGGACAGGGAATGGTGGCTACACCTTC

j_gene: TRBJ1-3
d_gene: -
abundance: -
v_gene: TRBV19
CDR3aa: CASRRGNTIYF
CDR3nt: TGTGCCAGTAGGAGGGGAAACACCATATATTTT

j_gene: TRBJ2-1
d_gene: TRBD1
abundance: -
v_gene: TRBV6-4
CDR3aa: CASSGDRGDEQFF
CDR3nt: TGTGCCAGCAGTGGGGACAGGGGGGATGAGCAGTTCTTC

j_gene: TRBJ1-2
d_gene: TRBD1
abundance: -
v_gene: TRBV14
CDR3aa: CASSQVGRGPADYGYTF
CDR3nt: TGTGCCAGCAGCCAAGTTGGCAGGGGGCCCGCGGACTATGGCTACACCTTC

j_gene: TRBJ2-5
d_gene: TRBD1
abundance: -
v_gene: TRBV29-1
CDR3aa: CSGRQGETQYF
CDR3nt: TGCAGCGGCCGACAGGGGGAGACCCAGTACTTC

j_gene: TRBJ1-2
d_gene: -
abundance: -
v_gene: TRBV28
CDR3aa: CASSLSGGYGYTF
CDR3nt: TGTGCCAGCAGTTTAAGTGGGGGGTATGGCTACACCTTC

j_gene: TRBJ1-5
d_gene: TRBD1
abundance: -
v_gene: TRBV6-5
CDR3aa: CASRQGAASNQPQHF
CDR3nt: TGTGCCAGTCGACAGGGGGCGGCGAGCAATCAGCCCCAGCATTTT

j_gene: TRBJ1-6
d_gene: -
abundance: -
v_gene: TRBV25-1
CDR3aa: CASKQYNSPLHF
CDR3nt: TGTGCCAGCAAACAGTATAATTCACCCCTCCACTTT

j_gene: TRBJ1-2
d_gene: TRBD1
abundance: -
v_gene: TRBV19
CDR3aa: CASLSPGQGAGGYTF
CDR3nt: TGTGCCAGTCTTTCGCCGGGACAGGGGGCTGGAGGCTACACCTTC

j_gene: TRBJ2-1
d_gene: -
abundance: -
v_gene: TRBV19
CDR3aa: CASSTTQDYNEQFF
CDR3nt: TGTGCCAGTAGTACCACTCAGGATTACAATGAGCAGTTCTTC

j_gene: TRBJ1-3
d_gene: -
abundance: once
v_gene: TRBV7-9
CDR3aa: CASSLDSQGTIYF
CDR3nt: TGTGCCAGCAGCTTGGACAGCCAAGGCACCATATATTTT